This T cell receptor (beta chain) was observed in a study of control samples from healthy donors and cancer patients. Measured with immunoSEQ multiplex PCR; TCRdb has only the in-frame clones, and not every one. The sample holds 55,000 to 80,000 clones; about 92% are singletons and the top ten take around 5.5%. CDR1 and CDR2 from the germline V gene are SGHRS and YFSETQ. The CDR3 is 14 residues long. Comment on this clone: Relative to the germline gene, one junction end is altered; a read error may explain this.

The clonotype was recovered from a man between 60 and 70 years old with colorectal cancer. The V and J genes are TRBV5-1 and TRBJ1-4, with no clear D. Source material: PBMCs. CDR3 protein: CASNLSIASEKLFF. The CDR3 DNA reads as TGCGCCAGCAACTTGTCAATAGCGAGTGAAAAACTGTTTTTT.